This TCR beta chain was recorded in a study of PD-1 blockade in classical Hodgkin lymphoma (TCRdb year 2020). In terms of the full investigation: Nivolumab dosing was 3 mg/kg intravenously every 2 weeks, continuing until either disease progression or unacceptable toxicity. The study used CyTOF and TCR beta sequencing to define a peripheral blood immune signature of response to PD-1 blockade in classical Hodgkin lymphoma.

The CDR3 runs 15 amino acids, cysteine and phenylalanine included. Only the CDR3 DNA stays, 45 bases, in frame from base 1. V loses 1 base of germline sequence and J loses 12 bases, and the interval between the two ends is 16 bases. CDR1 MNHNS and CDR2 SASEGT are derived from the germline V gene. Findings and caveats that apply to the study as a whole: The study covered only a single clinical trial cohort, and the causes of the repertoire differences, possibly disease activity or prior therapy, were still not defined. Trial patients with a complete response had baseline diversity similar to that of newly diagnosed patients, while partial responders and progressors had significantly lower diversity. A significant rise by C4D1 was seen in CD4+ but not CD8+ TCR diversity (p=0.0027 vs p=0.16), with the rise being most apparent in complete responders (p=0.02). Newly diagnosed patients were reported to have lower baseline TCR diversity than healthy donors, and relapsed/refractory patients were reported to have lower baseline TCR diversity still. Patients starting nivolumab less than 1 year after ASCT had lower diversity and were excluded from later analyses to avoid confounding by immune reconstitution.

This specimen's time point label, interpreted: cycle 4 day 1 (C4D1), after more than five weeks of nivolumab. Relapse after autologous stem cell transplantation had occurred in all trial patients, and cohorts A, B and C were distinguished by prior brentuximab vedotin exposure. A total of 56 patients with relapsed/refractory classical Hodgkin lymphoma made up the trial cohort, and each patient's best overall response was complete response, partial response or progressive disease. Trial patients were treated with single-agent nivolumab in the multi-cohort phase II CheckMate 205 trial. Best overall response was determined by an independent review committee according to the 2007 International Working Group response criteria. Trial PBMCs were collected immediately before nivolumab initiation (C1D1) and during therapy at cycle 2 day 1 and cycle 4 day 1. Peripheral blood was collected in 8 mL Vacutainer Cell Preparation Tubes, from which PBMCs were isolated by centrifugation and then cryopreserved.

Genomic DNA was extracted with the Qiagen DNeasy kit from unsorted PBMCs and from negatively selected CD4+ and CD8+ fractions. Amplification of TCR beta CDR3 regions was done by immunoSEQ multiplex PCR with primers that anneal to V and J segments. A synthetic immune receptor repertoire was used to minimize amplification bias, and remaining bias was computationally removed after sequencing. The original pipeline was this. Custom Python scripts were used to quantify repertoire diversity as the Shannon entropy index. Unsorted, CD4+ and CD8+ repertoires were examined separately, except in combined analyses, for which CD4+ and CD8+ sequences were merged in silico. Clonal expansion was defined as at least a 2-fold frequency increase after treatment relative to C1D1, with a pseudocount of 0.5 for undetected baseline clones. Clones with 0 or 1 copy at C1D1 were classified as singleton clones, and clones with 2 or more copies were classified as non-singleton clones. Clones expanded in unsorted samples were assigned a CD4+, CD8+ or unknown annotation through matching of protein sequences in sorted samples from the same patient. Wilcoxon tests were applied to paired samples to test diversity changes from C1D1 to C4D1. As stored in TCRdb, this immuneACCESS dataset retains in-frame rearrangements with V and J assigned. A fraction of the clones does not appear; measured against another copy, unresolved V genes explain less than half of the discrepancy, and the remainder lacks a known reason. D and trimming come from the DNA, and the V and J calls and clone size come from that table. The sample contains 50,000 to 65,000 clones, 90% to 95% of them found a single time. Around 8% of the sample is in the top ten clones.

Points on this clone: Its antigen is unknown. There are no base qualities to consult, and no much larger clone falls within one base.

Here the sequenced sample was peripheral blood mononuclear cells (PBMCs), taken before the fourth cycle of nivolumab. This clonotype was sampled from a human donor with classical Hodgkin lymphoma. This chain is built from TRBV6-1 and TRBJ1-6, with the D gene not confidently named. The nucleotide sequence reads as follows: TGTGCCAGCAGTGAAGTCATTGGCACCCTAGAACCCCTCCACTTT. Translated, it gives CASSEVIGTLEPLHF.